The table lists the clone carrying this T cell receptor (beta chain) with a count of one. Its antigen is unknown. The sample belongs to a study of T cells in localized non-small cell lung cancer. Findings and caveats of the study: Because only a single region of the tumor was sequenced, heterogeneity remains possible. Across samples, adjacent lung featured a median roughly 56 of the top 100 tumor clones. Adjacent uninvolved lung had the highest clonality, suggesting focused antigen responses. Longer overall survival was associated with a higher density of T cells in the blood.

V was pared by 3 bases and J by 7 bases, with 10 bases of the junction left unmatched. Germline V gene sequence: CDR1 KGHSH, CDR2 LQKENI. The CDR3 length is 16 residues. Data came from immunoSEQ multiplex PCR; TCRdb stores just in-frame clones and leaves some out. The data contain tens of thousands of clones, over 60% of them singletons. The genes are TRBV18 and TRBJ2-1, with TRBD1 matching 9 bases. The sequence came from a man aged 40 to 75 with stage II squamous cell lung carcinoma. This sample comprised PBMCs, obtained before any cancer treatment. DNA for the CDR3: TGTGCCAGCTCACCGATGACCGGGACAGGGAGGAATGAGCAGTTCTTC. This gives the protein CASSPMTGTGRNEQFF.